These T cell receptor beta chains were read from a single sample in a study of monozygotic twins with inflammatory bowel disease. TCRdb reprocessed the 5' RACE reads; each CDR3 protein has one entry and no DNA is given. This sample contains around 150,000 distinct CDR3 sequences. The sample taken for sequencing was blood. The source is a human donor with ulcerative colitis or Crohn's disease, or a healthy co-twin of an affected twin (not recorded which). Each CDR3 is given with its conserved first and last residue. The order of the fields is V gene, J gene, CDR3 protein.

>TRBV5-1|TRBJ1-1
CASVRDTGGVNTEAFF
>TRBV7-2|TRBJ1-2
CASRPTVQGRDGYTF
>TRBV28|TRBJ1-2
CASSPRTGKARWGYTF
>TRBV7-3|TRBJ1-3
CASSLTGGSGNTIYF
>TRBV19|TRBJ2-1
CASSMERGGRQFF
>TRBV20-1|TRBJ1-3
CSASNGLNSGNTIYF
>TRBV10-3|TRBJ1-2
CAMGRQGLYGYTF
>TRBV19|TRBJ2-1
CASTWRGSIGEQFF
>TRBV29-1|TRBJ2-1
CSVARQGSYNEQFF
>TRBV7-2|TRBJ2-1
CASSSLSGSRHEQFF
>TRBV18|TRBJ2-1
CASSPVGGNEQFF
>TRBV29-1|TRBJ1-2
CSVEWGTYGYTF
>TRBV11-3|TRBJ1-3
CASSLEGVGSSSGNTIYF
>TRBV7-2|TRBJ1-5
CASSPDVSDQPQHF
>TRBV6-6|TRBJ2-3
CASSYSDSPDTQYF
>TRBV13|TRBJ2-3
CASSGDTPQADTQYF
>TRBV27|TRBJ2-3
CASSFSNPDTQYF
>TRBV7-8|TRBJ2-7
CASSTGQLYEQYF
>TRBV5-1|TRBJ2-7
CASSLGSWDYEQYF
>TRBV5-1|TRBJ2-7
CASSLWSGDYEQYF
>TRBV29-1|TRBJ2-7
CSVPKTSGTYEQYF
>TRBV5-1|TRBJ2-2
CASSLVPLDNTGELFF
>TRBV20-1|TRBJ1-3
CSALLSVGGNTIYF
>TRBV6-6|TRBJ2-7
CAATQGYYEQYF
>TRBV18|TRBJ2-7
CASSPVVGLASYEQYF
>TRBV6-5|TRBJ2-5
CASSYSMGVGQETQYF
>TRBV10-3|TRBJ2-5
CAISEGLRLAGETQYF
>TRBV12-5|TRBJ2-2
CASGLNLGGRNGAGELFF
>TRBV28|TRBJ1-4
CASTRRSREKLFF
>TRBV4-3|TRBJ2-7
CASSQDGAQTYEQYF
>TRBV9|TRBJ2-1
CASSVSGLGFNEQFF
>TRBV7-2|TRBJ1-2
CASSPSAVGYGYTF
>TRBV10-3|TRBJ1-6
CAMRQGENSPLHF
>TRBV12-3/TRBV12-4|TRBJ2-2
CASRGQADANTGELFF
>TRBV5-5|TRBJ1-5
CASSLEGRSNQPQHF
>TRBV7-8|TRBJ1-1
CASSRQEAIYEAFF
>TRBV9|TRBJ1-3
CASSLGATGGSGNTIYF
>TRBV28|TRBJ1-2
CASTALYGYTF
>TRBV9|TRBJ2-3
CASSVRGAWDRSPSTDTQYF
>TRBV29-1|TRBJ2-6
CSATGGIAGANVLTF
>TRBV29-1|TRBJ2-7
CSVEAQAPYEQYF
>TRBV7-3|TRBJ2-1
CASSPRGAVSYNEQFF
>TRBV5-6|TRBJ2-7
CASSLSLSGNMDF
>TRBV7-2|TRBJ2-7
CASSREGGRNYEQYF
>TRBV5-6|TRBJ2-1
CASSLAGTAATYNEQFF
>TRBV27|TRBJ2-3
CASSLYSGGELTDTQYF
>TRBV7-2|TRBJ1-5
CASTAGGLGNQPQHF
>TRBV5-1|TRBJ1-1
CASSPGQGAAEAFF
>TRBV9|TRBJ2-3
CASTQWDQRGDTQYF
>TRBV5-4|TRBJ2-5
CASSGGGLAVLETQYF
>TRBV28|TRBJ2-1
CASSDRDRVYNEQFF
>TRBV4-2|TRBJ2-5
CASSQDWGLAGGGETQYF
>TRBV5-1|TRBJ2-1
CASSLPREPPPNEQFF
>TRBV5-1|TRBJ1-3
CASSLAGTALGNTIYF